This T cell receptor (beta chain) was recovered during a study of cytomegalovirus exposure and HLA in healthy donors. Study-level findings and limits: In a later analysis, parvovirus B19, influenza, CMV and Epstein-Barr virus appeared linked to several top co-occurrence clusters.

Primers included in the PCR were 60 Vbeta and 13 Jbeta primers. Profiled with immunoSEQ multiplex PCR; TCRdb holds only in-frame clones, not every one. The sample lists about 160,000 clones; around 90% were seen once. To note about this clone: The antigen remains unidentified.

This CDR3 region has 16 residues. Germline V gene sequence: CDR1 SGHNT, CDR2 YYREEE (reference sequence). V lost 1 base and J lost 6; bases outside the gene matches: 8. Material for sequencing was PBMCs. This chain connects TRBV5-4 to TRBJ2-1; 9 bases agree with TRBD2. This receptor was taken from a woman in her twenties or thirties in good health and CMV-seronegative. The CDR3 region is CASSLPSGDFSNEQFF. DNA of the CDR3: TGTGCCAGCAGCTTGCCTAGCGGGGATTTCTCCAATGAGCAGTTCTTC.